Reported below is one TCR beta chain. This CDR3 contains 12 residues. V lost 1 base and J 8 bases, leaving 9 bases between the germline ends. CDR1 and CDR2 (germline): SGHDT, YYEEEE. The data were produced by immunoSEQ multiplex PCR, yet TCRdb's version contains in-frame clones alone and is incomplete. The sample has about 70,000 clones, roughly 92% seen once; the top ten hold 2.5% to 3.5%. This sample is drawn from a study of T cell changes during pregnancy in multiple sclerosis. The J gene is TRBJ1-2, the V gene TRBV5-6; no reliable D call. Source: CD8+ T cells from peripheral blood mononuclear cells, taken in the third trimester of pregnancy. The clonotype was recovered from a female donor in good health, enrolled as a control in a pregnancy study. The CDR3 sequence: CASSLSPSGYTF. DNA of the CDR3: TGTGCCAGCAGCTTGAGCCCATCGGGCTACACCTTC.